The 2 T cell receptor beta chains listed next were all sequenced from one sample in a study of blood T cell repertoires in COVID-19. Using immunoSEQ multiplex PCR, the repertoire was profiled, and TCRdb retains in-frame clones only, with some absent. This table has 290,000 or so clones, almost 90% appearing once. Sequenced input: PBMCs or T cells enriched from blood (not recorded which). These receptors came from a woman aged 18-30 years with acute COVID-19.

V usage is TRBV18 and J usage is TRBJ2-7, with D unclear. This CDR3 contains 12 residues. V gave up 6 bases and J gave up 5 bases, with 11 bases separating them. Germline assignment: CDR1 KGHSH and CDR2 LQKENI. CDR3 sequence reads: CASSESRNEQYF. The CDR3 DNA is TGTGCCAGCTCGGAGAGTCGGAACGAGCAGTACTTC.

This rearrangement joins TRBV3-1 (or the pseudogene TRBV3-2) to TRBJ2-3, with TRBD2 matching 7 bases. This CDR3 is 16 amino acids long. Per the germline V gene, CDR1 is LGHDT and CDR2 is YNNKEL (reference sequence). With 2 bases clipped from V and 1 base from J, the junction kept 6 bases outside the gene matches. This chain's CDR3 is CASSQLYAGGTDTQYF. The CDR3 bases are TGTGCCAGCAGCCAACTCTACGCGGGGGGCACAGATACGCAGTATTTT.